This TCR beta chain appears in the sequencing data of a study of memory CD4+ T cells and cytomegalovirus serostatus. Study background: Donors were healthy Belgian adults, several CMV seropositive and 20 to 25 seronegative. Whole-study findings and limits: CMV serostatus prediction reached median AUC approximately 0.96, or 0.89 with US-trained model.

The sort gate was single viable CD3+CD4+CD8-CD45RO+ cells for memory CD4+ T cells. In the original processing: Out-of-frame sequences were removed, leaving 2 million to 2.5 million distinct TCRbeta sequences. Data came from immunoSEQ multiplex PCR; TCRdb stores just in-frame clones and leaves some out. The V and J calls and the clone size are those of that table, but D and trimming were determined from the DNA. The data show 60,000 to 70,000 clones, around three quarters seen once. The CDR3 covers 15 residues. Trimming took 7 bases from V and 0 from J, leaving 13 bases between them. CDR1 is SNHLY, CDR2 FYNNEI, per germline. On this clone itself: Antigen unknown.

This sequence originates from an adult in good health and CMV-seronegative. Some clones in this sample may be carry-over from other donors' samples. The sample comprised memory CD4+ T cells from blood. The gene calls are TRBV2 and TRBJ1-3; no definite D call. This chain's CDR3 is CASTSAGDSGNTIYF. In DNA form, the CDR3 reads TGTGCCAGCACCTCAGCAGGAGACTCTGGAAACACCATATATTTT.